The T cell receptor beta chain described here comes from a study of vaccination effects on CD4 cells after COVID-19. V was shortened by 3 bases and J by 6 bases, with 8 bases between the two germline ends. The CDR3 runs 13 residues. The germline CDR1 and CDR2 sequences are LGHDT and YNNKEL (reference sequence). Details on this clone: Its antigen is as yet unknown.

Assay used: immunoSEQ multiplex PCR; TCRdb lists only in-frame clones, some missing. The sample shows about 27,000 clones, approximately 72% of them seen only once. Using viral peptide pools, the ViraFEST assay grew out antigen-specific CD4+ T cells prior to sequencing. Isolating CD4+ T cells followed about 11 days of culture. Previously uninfected by SARS-CoV-2, the vaccine recipients also showed negative nucleocapsid antibodies. This chain links TRBV3-1 (or the pseudogene TRBV3-2) with TRBJ2-2; the D gene is possibly TRBD2 (5 bases). This material consisted of CD4+ T cells from PBMCs cultured with SARS-CoV-2 spike peptides, taken before COVID-19 vaccination. The source is a human donor who received a COVID-19 vaccine. DNA for the CDR3: TGTGCCAGCAGCCAGAGAGGGCCCGGGGAGCTGTTTTTT. The encoded protein is CASSQRGPGELFF.